The 30 T cell receptor beta chains below all came from one sample that was sequenced in a study of breast tumors, draining lymph nodes, adjacent tissues. Breast cancer patients provided tissue from their axillary draining lymph nodes. MiXCR, applied by TCRdb to the multiplex PCR reads, yields one record per CDR3 protein. The sample carries about 80,000 distinct CDR3 sequences, approximately 19% recorded once. Specimen: axillary lymph node tissue. Receptors originate from a female donor with breast cancer. Some clones in this sample may be carry-over from other donors' samples.

At least ten counts were recorded for this clonotype. CDR3 bases: TGCACTGGGACTAGCGGGAGGGCCTACAATGAGCAGTTCTTC. Residues: CTGTSGRAYNEQFF. This chain uses TRBV20-1 with TRBJ2-1, with 16 nucleotides matching TRBD2. Germline CDR1 is DFQATT and CDR2 is SNEGSKA (reference sequence). The CDR3 is 14 amino acids.

In its sample, this clonotype was seen many times. V and J are TRBV9 and TRBJ2-1; 11 nucleotides match TRBD1. The germline V gene encodes CDR1 SGDLS and CDR2 YYNGEE. This CDR3 has 15 amino acids. V was clipped by 0 bases and J by 7 bases; unmatched bases: 3. CDR3 DNA sequence: TGTGCCAGCAGCGTAGAAGGACAGGGGGCGAATGAGCAGTTCTTC. It specifies CASSVEGQGANEQFF.

There are many counts of this clonotype. This rearrangement joins TRBV9 to TRBJ1-4; D uncertain. V shed 1 base and J shed 0 bases, with 4 bases lying between them. The CDR3 runs 14 residues. Per the germline V gene, CDR1 is SGDLS and CDR2 is YYNGEE. Here the CDR3 reads CASSVSATNEKLFF. In DNA form, the CDR3 reads TGTGCCAGCAGCGTATCAGCAACTAATGAAAAACTGTTTTTT.

The sample holds many counts of this clonotype. The chain has TRBV20-1 and TRBJ2-3, with 7 bases identical to TRBD1. The CDR3 contains 14 residues. V shed 6 bases and J 4 bases; nucleotides not matched to a gene: 10. CDR1 is DFQATT, CDR2 SNEGSKA, per germline (reference sequence). CDR3: CSASDRAGADTQYF. Written as DNA, the CDR3 is TGCAGTGCGAGCGACAGGGCCGGCGCAGATACGCAGTATTTT.

This clonotype was observed many times. The J gene is TRBJ1-2, the V gene TRBV7-3; D gene uncertain. Germline assignment: CDR1 SGHTA and CDR2 FQGTGA. The CDR3 extends over 13 amino acids. The ends were cut back, 4 bases at V and 8 bases at J, with 14 bases in the middle. CDR3: CASSSTGATGYTF. The CDR3 region has the DNA TGTGCCAGCAGCTCGACGGGAGCCACAGGCTACACCTTC. The variable domain in full, completed from reference TRBV7-3 and TRBJ1-2, reads GAGVSQTPSNKVTEKGKYVELRCDPISGHTALYWYRQSLGQGPEFLIYFQGTGAADDSGLPNDRFFAVRPEGSVSTLKIQRTERGDSAVYLCASSSTGATGYTFGSGTRLTVV.

This clonotype was recorded many times. V is TRBV11-2 and J is TRBJ2-7; D gene ambiguous. Trimming cost V 3 bases and J 0 bases, with 9 bases left between them. The CDR3 length is 14 residues. CDR1 is SGHAT and CDR2 is FQNNGV in the germline V gene. The CDR3 protein is CASSLAEGSYEQYF. Written as DNA, the CDR3 is TGTGCCAGCAGCTTGGCGGAAGGCTCCTACGAGCAGTACTTC.

The table lists this clonotype with many counts. This chain connects TRBV7-2 to TRBJ2-7, with a tentative D call TRBD1 (6 bases). V lost 5 bases, J lost 6 bases, and 20 bases lay in between. This CDR3 is 15 amino acids long. Germline CDR1 reads SGHTA; CDR2 reads FQGNSA. This CDR3 is CASSRPDSGGREQYF. DNA for the CDR3: TGTGCCAGCAGCCGCCCGGACAGTGGCGGACGCGAGCAGTACTTC. Drawing the rest from reference TRBV7-2 and TRBJ2-7, the complete variable domain is GAGVSQSPSNKVTEKGKDVELRCDPISGHTALYWYRQSLGQGLEFLIYFQGNSAPDKSGLPSDRFSAERTGGSVSTLTIQRTQQEDSAVYLCASSRPDSGGREQYFGPGTRLTVT.

About this clonotype itself: This may be a read error: a much more frequent sequence differs by one nucleotide. The chain uses TRBV19 and TRBJ2-3; a possible D gene is TRBD2 (6 bases). CDR1 is LNHDA and CDR2 is SQIVND in the germline V gene (reference sequence). This CDR3 spans 15 amino acids. The CDR3 here is CAGSIGLSGGDTQYF. The CDR3 nucleotides read TGTGCCGGTAGTATAGGGCTTTCCGGGGGAGATACGCAGTATTTT.

Turning to this clonotype: A much larger clone is a single base away; this may be a read error. The rearrangement links TRBV7-3 to TRBJ2-1, with TRBD2 matching 8 bases. Germline lookup yields CDR1 SGHTA and CDR2 FQGTGA. This CDR3 is built from 15 residues. In DNA form, the CDR3 reads TGTGCCAGCGGGTCCACTAGCGGATCCTACAATGAGCAGCTCTTC. Its protein product is CASGSTSGSYNEQLF.

This clonotype appeared a few times. The V gene is TRBV7-2, the J gene TRBJ2-1, with 11 bases lining up with TRBD2. J was trimmed by 4 bases and V by 2 bases; bases with no gene match: 13. The CDR3 loop spans 19 amino acids. The V gene's germline CDR1 is SGHTA and CDR2 FQGNSA. The CDR3 coding sequence is TGTGCCAGCAGCTTACCCCCCCTACTACTAGCGGGAGAGTACAATGAGCAGTTCTTC. Protein product: CASSLPPLLLAGEYNEQFF.

This clonotype came up a few times. The chain joins TRBV11-2 to TRBJ2-2; 9 bases fit TRBD2. Unmatched junction bases numbered 7, after V lost 1 base and J lost 4 bases. The CDR3 has 17 amino acids. The germline gives CDR1 SGHAT, CDR2 FQNNGV. The CDR3 DNA sequence: TGTGCCAGCAGCTTAGGCTCTAGCGGGAAGGGCACCGGGGAGCTGTTTTTT. This translates into CASSLGSSGKGTGELFF.

This clonotype has only one observation. Since a much larger clone is just one base distant, this may be a read error. This CDR3 is missing its conserved last phenylalanine or tryptophan, likely due to a read error. V is TRBV6-6 and J is TRBJ2-3; D is ambiguous. The germline V gene encodes CDR1 MNHNY and CDR2 SVGAGI (reference sequence). The CDR3 consists of 14 residues. V shed 11 bases and J shed 1 base, with 16 bases lying between them. As DNA, the CDR3 is TGTGCCGCAAGAGTGGGCCCCGGCACAGATACGCAGTATTCT. Amino acids: CAARVGPGTDTQYS.

This clonotype has a count of ten or more. This rearrangement joins TRBV6-6 to TRBJ2-7; 13 bases are shared with TRBD2. The germline gives CDR1 MNHNY, CDR2 SVGAGI (reference sequence). The V segment lost 5 bases and the J segment 2 bases; nucleotides outside the gene matches: 9. The CDR3 is 17 amino acids. The CDR3 DNA sequence: TGTGCCAGCAGTCCTCACCCGGGACTAGCGGGACCCTACGAGCAGTACTTC. Residues: CASSPHPGLAGPYEQYF.

This clonotype was recorded at least ten times. CDR3 coding DNA: TGTGCCAGTAAACCGGGACAGGGGGGACCCTACAATGAGCAGTTCTTC. This codes for CASKPGQGGPYNEQFF. The chain recombines TRBV19 with TRBJ2-1; TRBD1 aligns across 11 bases. V shed 7 bases, J shed 2 bases, and the junction held 7 bases outside the gene matches. This CDR3 has 16 residues. Per the germline V gene, CDR1 is LNHDA and CDR2 is SQIVND (reference sequence).

Concerning this clonotype itself: A much larger clone is a single base away; this may be a read error. The chain is built from TRBV11-3 and TRBJ2-7; 9 nucleotides line up with TRBD1. Germline V gene lookup returns CDR1 SGHNT and CDR2 YENEEA. The CDR3 totals 15 residues. This CDR3 is CTSSHLPGTGREQYF. DNA for the CDR3: TGTACCAGCAGCCACCTCCCTGGGACAGGGAGAGAGCAGTACTTC.

Ten or more counts support this clonotype. This sequence joins TRBV6-6 and TRBJ1-4; D not resolved. The CDR3 spans 14 residues. The V and J ends lost 8 bases and 5 bases respectively, with 15 bases between them. The germline CDR1 and CDR2 sequences are MNHNY and SVGAGI (reference sequence). CDR3 bases: TGTGCCAGCCGCGAGGGAACAGTAAATGAAAAACTGTTTTTT. It specifies CASREGTVNEKLFF.

In this sample, this clonotype turned up many times. The chain is built from TRBV5-6 and TRBJ2-2, with unresolved D. The CDR3 covers 12 residues. V lost 4 bases, J lost 3 bases, and 4 bases lay in between. Germline V CDR1 and CDR2: SGHDT, YYEEEE. CDR3 nucleotide sequence: TGTGCCAGCAGCGATTACACCGGGGAGCTGTTTTTT. It yields the protein CASSDYTGELFF.

Points on this clonotype: A read error may explain this, as a much larger clone is one base away. The CDR3 region has the DNA TGTGCCAGCAAGGGCAATGTAGGAAATCAGCCCCAGCGTTTT. This encodes CASKGNVGNQPQRF. V is TRBV6-2 or TRBV6-3 and J is TRBJ1-5; D uncertain. The CDR3 totals 14 residues. The germline CDR1 and CDR2 sequences are MNHEY and SVGEGT.

This clonotype was counted ten times or more. The chain carries TRBV20-1 and TRBJ2-1; D remains ambiguous. Looked up from germline, CDR1 is DFQATT and CDR2 is SNEGSKA (reference sequence). CDR3 length equals 15 residues. The germline V and J ends were trimmed by 5 bases and 0 bases, with 14 bases remaining between them. The CDR3 spells CSAPRHRSSYNEQFF. The CDR3 DNA follows: TGCAGTGCTCCCCGACACCGGAGCTCCTACAATGAGCAGTTCTTC.

Remarks on this clonotype: This may be a read error, as it is one base from a much larger clone. The genes are TRBV27 and TRBJ1-6; D is uncertain. Germline CDR1 reads MNHEY; CDR2 reads SMNVEV (reference sequence). The CDR3 length is 13 residues. V was pared by 0 bases and J by 10 bases, with 7 bases between. The CDR3 DNA reads as TGTGCCAGCAGTTTATCAAGGCAGTCACCCCTCCACTTT. Translating gives CASSLSRQSPLHF.

In its sample, this clonotype was seen many times. The chain couples TRBV6-5 to TRBJ2-7; 11 bases fit TRBD2. CDR3 length: 13 amino acids. The V gene end was trimmed by 6 bases and the J gene end by 4 bases; junction bases not matched to a gene: 2. Germline CDR1 reads MNHEY; CDR2 reads SVGAGI. CDR3 sequence (DNA): TGTGCCAGCAGGTCTAGCGGGAGGTACGAGCAGTACTTC. This codes for CASRSSGRYEQYF.

A few counts support this clonotype. This chain uses TRBV12-3 or TRBV12-4 with TRBJ2-4; a possible D gene is TRBD2 (5 bases). CDR3 length: 14 amino acids. The V end lost 1 base, the J end lost 12 bases, and 16 bases lay between the germline ends. The CDR3 region is CASSLGGARAPQYF. CDR3 coding DNA: TGTGCCAGCAGTTTAGGGGGAGCCCGGGCCCCTCAGTACTTC.

In this sample, this clonotype turned up many times. The rearrangement uses TRBV7-2 and TRBJ2-3; no firm D call. CDR1 and CDR2 (germline): SGHTA, FQGNSA. The CDR3 covers 15 residues. Trimming cost V 5 bases and J 0 bases, with 12 bases left between them. CDR3 nucleotides: TGTGCCAGCAGCGTTCAGGCGCGAAGCACAGATACGCAGTATTTT. Translating gives CASSVQARSTDTQYF.

This clonotype showed up many times. The chain employs TRBV7-2 and TRBJ2-7; 7 bases are shared with TRBD1. V trimming: 5 bases; J trimming: 3 bases; junction bases outside the gene matches: 7. Germline CDR1 and CDR2: SGHTA and FQGNSA. The length of the CDR3 is 14 residues. The CDR3 bases are TGTGCCAGCAGCCCGAACAGGGGAAACTACGAGCAGTACTTC. It specifies CASSPNRGNYEQYF.

This clonotype was recorded at least ten times. The chain uses TRBV12-3 or TRBV12-4 and TRBJ2-7, with D possibly TRBD1 on 6 matching bases. The CDR3 is made up of 14 amino acids. The V gene lost 6 bases and the J gene lost 2 bases, with 14 bases spanning the gap. The chain's CDR3 is CASRLTGDTYEQYF. The CDR3 nucleotides are TGTGCCAGCAGACTTACCGGGGACACCTACGAGCAGTACTTC.

Many counts were recorded for this clonotype. The gene calls are TRBV20-1 and TRBJ2-1; possibly TRBD1 or TRBD2 for D (5 bases each). CDR3 length: 15 amino acids. Trimming stripped 0 bases from V and 8 bases from J, with 17 bases between. From germline, CDR1 is DFQATT and CDR2 SNEGSKA (reference sequence). CDR3 residues: CSARDLQGGEYEQFF. CDR3 DNA: TGCAGTGCTAGAGATTTGCAGGGTGGGGAGTATGAGCAGTTCTTC.

This clonotype was observed at least ten times. V gene TRBV10-3 combines with J gene TRBJ2-1, with TRBD2 matching 9 bases. From germline, CDR1 is ENHRY and CDR2 SYGVKD. J lost 3 bases, V lost 10 bases, and 7 bases had no gene match. The CDR3 is 14 amino acids. Written as DNA, the CDR3 is TGTGCCACCCTTAATAGCGGGAGCTACAATGAGCAGTTCTTC. The encoded protein is CATLNSGSYNEQFF.

There are many counts of this clonotype. The chain is built from TRBV11-2 and TRBJ2-5; possibly TRBD1 or TRBD2 for D (6 bases each). The CDR3 runs 15 residues. Per germline, CDR1 SGHAT and CDR2 FQNNGV. Trimming cost V 1 base and J 4 bases, with 13 bases left between them. The CDR3 sequence is CASSLGAGEAETQYF. As DNA, the CDR3 is TGTGCCAGCAGCTTAGGGGCAGGGGAGGCAGAGACCCAGTACTTC.

Details on this clonotype: This clone may be a read error of a much larger clone one base away. Likely a read error: the CDR3 ends without its conserved phenylalanine or tryptophan. The chain joins TRBV6-6 to TRBJ2-5; no firm D call. Per germline, CDR1 MNHNY and CDR2 SVGAGI (reference sequence). V lost 2 bases and J lost 1, with 8 bases in between. The CDR3 consists of 14 residues. The CDR3 DNA is TGTGCCAGCAGTTACGGGCGGTTCCAAGAGACCCAGTACCTC. It is translated as CASSYGRFQETQYL.

This clonotype was observed at least ten times. The V gene is TRBV11-2, the J gene TRBJ2-5, with D uncertain. In germline, CDR1 is SGHAT, CDR2 FQNNGV. Trimming took 1 base from V and 5 from J, leaving 8 bases between them. The CDR3 consists of 13 residues. The CDR3 loop reads CASSLVPVETQYF. Written as DNA, the CDR3 is TGTGCCAGCAGCTTAGTACCGGTGGAGACCCAGTACTTC.